These 15 T cell receptor beta chains originate from one sample sequenced in a study of control samples from healthy donors and cancer patients. Using immunoSEQ multiplex PCR, the repertoire was profiled, and TCRdb retains in-frame clones only, with some absent. The sample lists about 140,000 clones; about 85% were seen once. Material for sequencing was blood. The receptors here all came from a woman aged 25-40 years in good health.

The genes are TRBV10-3 and TRBJ1-2; weak D call: TRBD1 (5 bases). V was clipped by 6 bases and J by 5 bases, with 13 bases between them. Germline values: CDR1 ENHRY, CDR2 SYGVKD. CDR3 length: 13 amino acids. The CDR3 is CAISADRTYGYTF. In DNA, the CDR3 is TGTGCCATCAGCGCCGACAGAACTTATGGCTACACCTTC.

The V and J genes are TRBV5-1 and TRBJ2-3, with D possibly matching TRBD2 (5 bases). The CDR3 runs to 15 residues. The ends were cut back, 7 bases at V and 5 bases at J, with 20 bases in the middle. Germline V gene sequence: CDR1 SGHRS, CDR2 YFSETQ. The chain's CDR3 is CASGTRSSTQDTQYF. The CDR3 bases are TGCGCCAGCGGAACTAGAAGCTCGACGCAAGATACGCAGTATTTT.

Written as DNA, the CDR3 is TGTGCCTGGACTCCAAGCTCCGAATACGAGCAGTACTTC. Translated, it gives CAWTPSSEYEQYF. The rearrangement joins TRBV30 to TRBJ2-7, with unresolved D. This CDR3 comprises 13 residues. V dropped 4 bases and J dropped 4 bases, with 14 bases sitting between them. Per the germline V gene, CDR1 is GTSNPN and CDR2 is SVGIG (reference sequence). Drawing the rest from reference TRBV30 and TRBJ2-7, the complete variable domain is SQTIHQWPATLVQPVGSPLSLECTVEGTSNPNLYWYRQAAGRGLQLLFYSVGIGQISSEVPQNLSASRPQDRQFILSSKKLLLSDSGFYLCAWTPSSEYEQYFGPGTRLTVT.

The chain couples TRBV4-1 to TRBJ1-2; D not certain. From germline, CDR1 is MGHRA and CDR2 YSYEKL. Trimming removed 1 base from V and 2 bases from J, with 11 bases in between. The CDR3 is made up of 15 amino acids. The CDR3 DNA reads as TGCGCCAGCAGCCAAGGGACCCCGTCGAACTATGGCTACACCTTC. The encoded protein is CASSQGTPSNYGYTF.

This clone has a handful of counts. The rearrangement joins TRBV11-2 to TRBJ2-1; no firm D call. V was pared by 1 base and J by 5 bases, with 6 bases between. This CDR3 is 13 amino acids long. From germline, CDR1 is SGHAT and CDR2 FQNNGV. The CDR3 nucleotides are TGTGCCAGCAGCTTAGGACGTAACAATGAGCAGTTCTTC. Its translation is CASSLGRNNEQFF.

The rearrangement uses TRBV28 and TRBJ1-6; TRBD1 agrees at 10 bases. This CDR3 contains 15 residues. Germline V CDR1 and CDR2: MDHEN, SYDVKM. V gave up 5 bases and J gave up 9 bases; unmatched junction bases: 7. The CDR3 nucleotides read TGTGCCAGCAGTCTCACGACAGGGGGCCCTTCACCCCTCCACTTT. It is translated as CASSLTTGGPSPLHF. The whole variable domain, remainder taken from reference TRBV28 and TRBJ1-6, is DVKVTQSSRYLVKRTGEKVFLECVQDMDHENMFWYRQDPGLGLRLIYFSYDVKMKEKGDIPEGYSVSREKKERFSLILESASTNQTSMYLCASSLTTGGPSPLHFGNGTRLTVT.

The chain couples TRBV6-6 to TRBJ2-7; 8 bases match TRBD1. This CDR3 comprises 14 residues. V was clipped by 7 bases and J by 2 bases; unmatched bases: 7. CDR1 and CDR2 from the germline V gene are MNHNY and SVGAGI (reference sequence). This CDR3 reads CASTQGTGTYEQYF. CDR3 DNA: TGTGCCAGCACCCAAGGGACAGGAACCTACGAGCAGTACTTC.

The sample holds one count of this clone. The identical CDR3 is also encoded by other nucleotide sequences in the sample. This chain joins TRBV4-2 and TRBJ1-2; weak D call: TRBD1 (5 bases). Germline CDR1 LGHNA, CDR2 YNFKEQ. The V end was cut by 3 bases, the J end by 3 bases, with 14 bases between. This CDR3 has 15 amino acids. This CDR3 is CASSQESGGHYGYTF. The CDR3 nucleotides are TGTGCCAGCAGCCAGGAGTCTGGGGGACACTATGGCTACACCTTC.

This rearrangement joins TRBV6-1 to TRBJ1-5; D perhaps matches TRBD1 (6 bases). Deletions cut 3 bases from V and 0 bases from J, with 9 bases between. The CDR3 runs to 15 residues. Germline V CDR1 and CDR2: MNHNS, SASEGT. Written as DNA, the CDR3 is TGTGCCAGCAGTGAGTGGACAGATAGCAATCAGCCCCAGCATTTT. This translates into CASSEWTDSNQPQHF.

The chain uses TRBV5-1 and TRBJ1-4; D perhaps matches TRBD1 (5 bases). CDR1 is SGHRS and CDR2 is YFSETQ in the germline V gene. V was clipped by 2 bases and J by 3 bases, with 8 bases between them. This CDR3 is 14 amino acids long. This CDR3 is CASSLRQSNEKLFF. The DNA for the CDR3 is TGCGCCAGCAGCTTACGACAGTCTAATGAAAAACTGTTTTTT.

The genes are TRBV5-4 and TRBJ2-7; D remains unclear. V lost 2 bases to trimming and J lost 0 bases, with 3 bases between them. Germline-derived CDR1 and CDR2 are SGHNT and YYREEE (reference sequence). The CDR3 contains 12 residues. CDR3 DNA sequence: TGTGCCAGCAGCTTAAGCTCCTACGAGCAGTACTTC. This encodes CASSLSSYEQYF.

The gene calls are TRBV7-2 and TRBJ1-5, with D perhaps matching TRBD1 (6 bases). Trimming removed 3 bases from V and 7 bases from J, with 10 bases in between. Germline V gives CDR1 SGHTA, CDR2 FQGNSA. The CDR3 spans 13 residues. The CDR3 DNA sequence: TGTGCCAGCAGCTTTGACGGGGGCCAGCCCCAGCATTTT. Translating gives CASSFDGGQPQHF.

The rearrangement joins TRBV24-1 to TRBJ2-2; 7 nucleotides agree with TRBD1. This CDR3 is 16 amino acids long. CDR1 is KGHDR and CDR2 is SFDVKD in the germline V gene. The V gene end was trimmed by 4 bases and the J gene end by 1 base; junction bases not matched to a gene: 5. In nucleotides, the CDR3 is TGTGCCACCAGTGAAACCGGGACAGAGAACACCGGGGAGCTGTTTTTT. The encoded protein is CATSETGTENTGELFF.

V is TRBV13 and J is TRBJ2-7, with 12 bases that match TRBD2. The V gene's germline CDR1 is PRHDT and CDR2 FYEKMQ (reference sequence). The CDR3 runs to 14 residues. Trimming took 5 bases from V and 7 from J; bases not matched to a gene: 6. The CDR3 bases are TGTGCCAGCAGCCATTGGACTAGCGGGGAGGAGCAGTACTTC. Translated: CASSHWTSGEEQYF.

The chain recombines TRBV7-3 with TRBJ2-1, with D perhaps matching TRBD2 (6 bases). The CDR3 loop spans 14 amino acids. Germline CDR1 SGHTA, CDR2 FQGTGA. The V and J ends lost 5 bases and 0 bases respectively, with 8 bases between them. As DNA, the CDR3 is TGTGCCAGCAGCCCCGGGAGCTCCTACAATGAGCAGTTCTTC. It yields the protein CASSPGSSYNEQFF.